The clone carrying this T cell receptor (beta chain) was observed many times. The antigen is not known. Authors' analysis steps: To classify distant metastasis in papillary thyroid cancer, a model was built from CDR3 differences across clinicopathological groups. TCRdb recomputed clones from the PCR reads via MiXCR. TCRdb's processing, not the authors', yielded these V and J calls. In the table there are about 90,000 clones, around 9.2% of which are singletons. Trimming removed 2 bases at V and 7 bases at J, with 6 bases between. This CDR3 is built from 12 residues. Germline CDR1 SGHTA, CDR2 FQGTGA. This entry belongs to a study of metastatic and nonmetastatic thyroid tumors. Study-wide context: It was across blood and tumor or nodule tissue from malignant and benign thyroid patients that repertoires were compared. Findings and caveats of the study: According to reports, the diversity of TCR beta was significantly higher in malignant thyroid tumors than in benign nodules, and this held in both blood and tumor samples.

Until they underwent thyroid surgery, no patient had received any treatment. The sequenced sample was blood. The clonotype was recovered from a female donor with papillary thyroid cancer or a benign thyroid nodule (not recorded which). Some clones in this sample may be carry-over from other donors' samples. The V gene is TRBV7-3, the J gene TRBJ2-1; TRBD2 is a possible D gene (5 bases). CDR3 nucleotides: TGTGCCAGCAGCTTACCGGGGAATGAGCAGTTCTTC. This translates into CASSLPGNEQFF.